This T cell receptor beta chain is from a study of cytomegalovirus exposure and HLA in healthy donors. The study, taken as a whole, reports: A prior analysis recorded that most TCR beta V segments were productive about 87% or about 30% of the time.

The V end was cut by 3 bases, the J end by 9 bases, with 12 bases between. Germline V CDR1 and CDR2: SGHTA, FQGTGA. The length of the CDR3 is 13 residues. A note on this clone: Its antigen is as yet unknown.

A multiplex PCR was run with 60 Vbeta primers and 13 Jbeta primers. The data were produced by immunoSEQ multiplex PCR, yet TCRdb's version contains in-frame clones alone and is incomplete. The profile covers 160,000 or so clones, with roughly 70% appearing a single time and around 2.8% taken by the ten largest. The clonotype originates from a woman aged 25 to 39 in good health and CMV-seronegative. The sample was PBMCs. This chain uses TRBV7-3 with TRBJ2-1; D might be TRBD1 (6 bases). This chain's CDR3 is CASSFSQGTEQFF. CDR3 nucleotides: TGTGCCAGCAGCTTTTCCCAGGGGACTGAGCAGTTCTTC.